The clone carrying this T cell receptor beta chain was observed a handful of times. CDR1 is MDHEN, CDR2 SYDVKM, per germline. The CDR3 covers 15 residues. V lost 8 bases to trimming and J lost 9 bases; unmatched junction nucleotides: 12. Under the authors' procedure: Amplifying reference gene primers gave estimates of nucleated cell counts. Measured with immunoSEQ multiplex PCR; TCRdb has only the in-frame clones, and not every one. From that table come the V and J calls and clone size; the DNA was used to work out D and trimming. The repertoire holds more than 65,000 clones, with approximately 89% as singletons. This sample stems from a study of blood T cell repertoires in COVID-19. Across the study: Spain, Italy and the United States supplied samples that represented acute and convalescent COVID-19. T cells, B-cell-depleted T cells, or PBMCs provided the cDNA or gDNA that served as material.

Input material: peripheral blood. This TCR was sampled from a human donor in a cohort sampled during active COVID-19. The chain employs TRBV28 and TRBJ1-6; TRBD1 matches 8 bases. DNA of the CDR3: TGTGCCAGCCTCACTCCTACAGGGGGGCTTTCACCCCTCCACTTT. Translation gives CASLTPTGGLSPLHF.